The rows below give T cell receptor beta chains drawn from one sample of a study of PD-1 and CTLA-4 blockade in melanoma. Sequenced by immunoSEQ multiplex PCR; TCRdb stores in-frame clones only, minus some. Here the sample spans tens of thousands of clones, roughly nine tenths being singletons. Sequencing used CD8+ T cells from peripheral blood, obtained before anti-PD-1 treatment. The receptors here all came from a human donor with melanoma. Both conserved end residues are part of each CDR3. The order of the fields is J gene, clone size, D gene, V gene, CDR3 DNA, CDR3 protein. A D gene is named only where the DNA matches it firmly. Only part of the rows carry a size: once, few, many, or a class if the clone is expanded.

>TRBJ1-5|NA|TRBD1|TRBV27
TGTGCCAGCAGTTTACAGGGGGCAAATCAGCCCCAGCATTTT
CASSLQGANQPQHF
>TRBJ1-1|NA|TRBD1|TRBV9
TGTGCCAGCAGCTCAGGGACAGGGGACGGGGCTTTCTTT
CASSSGTGDGAFF
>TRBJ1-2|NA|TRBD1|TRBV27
TGTGCCAGCAGTTTGGGACAGGGTTATACTGGCTACACCTTC
CASSLGQGYTGYTF
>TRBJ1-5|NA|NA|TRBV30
TGTGCCTGGAGCCCCTCCGGGGATTTCGGCAATCAGCCCCAGCATTTT
CAWSPSGDFGNQPQHF
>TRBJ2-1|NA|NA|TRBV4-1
TGCGCCAGCAGCCCCTCCTGGCATGAGCAGTTCTTC
CASSPSWHEQFF
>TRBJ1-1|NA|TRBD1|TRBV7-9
TGTGCCAGCAGCTCCGGGACAGGCCTGGAGACTGAAGCTTTCTTT
CASSSGTGLETEAFF
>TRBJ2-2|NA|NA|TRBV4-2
TGTGCCAGCAGCCAAGAGTGGGGTAACACCGGGGAGCTGTTTTTT
CASSQEWGNTGELFF
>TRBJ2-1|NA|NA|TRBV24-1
TGTGCCACCTGGGACCCGGTTAGTAATGAGCAGTTCTTC
CATWDPVSNEQFF
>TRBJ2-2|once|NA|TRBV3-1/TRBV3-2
TGTGCCAGCAGCCCTCGGGGTTTAGGGACCGGGGAGCTGTTTTTT
CASSPRGLGTGELFF
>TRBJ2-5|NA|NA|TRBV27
TGTGCCAGCAGTTTCCTAACGTACCAAGAGACCCAGTACTTC
CASSFLTYQETQYF
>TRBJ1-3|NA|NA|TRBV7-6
TGTGCCAGCAGCTTAGTCTCAGACGGAAACACCATATATTTT
CASSLVSDGNTIYF
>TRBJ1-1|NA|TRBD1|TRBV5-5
TGTGCCAGCAGCCCTGGACAGGGCTTGATCGCTGAAGCTTTCTTT
CASSPGQGLIAEAFF
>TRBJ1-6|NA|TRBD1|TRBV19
TGTGCCAGTAAGGTGACAGGGGGTAATTCACCCCTCCACTTT
CASKVTGGNSPLHF
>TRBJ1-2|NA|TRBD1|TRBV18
TGTGCCAGCTCACCATCGTTGGGGACAGGGACTGGGTCTAACTATGGCTACACCTTC
CASSPSLGTGTGSNYGYTF
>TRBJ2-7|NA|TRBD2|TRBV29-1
TGCAGCGTTTTTACCTCTAGCGGGAGCTGCGAGCAGTACTTC
CSVFTSSGSCEQYF
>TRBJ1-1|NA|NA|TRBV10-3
TGTGCCATCAGTGAGTTAATGAACACTGAAGCTTTCTTT
CAISELMNTEAFF
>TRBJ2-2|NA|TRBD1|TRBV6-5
TGTGCCAGCAGACTAGACAGGGGAAGGGTCGGGGAGCTGTTTTTT
CASRLDRGRVGELFF
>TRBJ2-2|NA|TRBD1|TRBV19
TGTGCCAGTAGTATGGGGGGACAGGGGAGCACCGGGGAGCTGTTTTTT
CASSMGGQGSTGELFF
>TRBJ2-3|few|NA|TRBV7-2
TGTGCCAGCAGCTTAGGCAGCGGTCCTCGGACAGATACGCAGTATTTT
CASSLGSGPRTDTQYF
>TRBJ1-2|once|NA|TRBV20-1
TGCAGTGCTAGAGTTATGTGGGGCTACACCTTC
CSARVMWGYTF
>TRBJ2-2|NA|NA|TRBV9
TGTGCCAGCAGCTCGGGAACCGGGGAGCTGTTTTTT
CASSSGTGELFF
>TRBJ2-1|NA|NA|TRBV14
TGTGCCAGCAGCCCCCCTGGGGGCTCCTACAATGAGCAGTTCTTC
CASSPPGGSYNEQFF
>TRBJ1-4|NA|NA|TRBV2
TGTGCCAGCAGTGATGCTCGGACAGAGGATGAAAAACTGTTTTTT
CASSDARTEDEKLFF
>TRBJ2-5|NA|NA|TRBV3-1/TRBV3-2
TGTGCCAGCAGCCTTCCACAGGGCCCCGATGGGGAGACCCAGTACTTC
CASSLPQGPDGETQYF
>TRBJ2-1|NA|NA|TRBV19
TGTGCCTCATTGGGACCCCCGGCGAAGGAGCAGTTCTTC
CASLGPPAKEQFF
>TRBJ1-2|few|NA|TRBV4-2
TGTGCCAGCAGCCAAGATGAAGGTAATGGCTACACCTTC
CASSQDEGNGYTF
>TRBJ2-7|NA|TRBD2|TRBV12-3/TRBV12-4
TGTGCCACCAGACTAGCGGGGAGTAACGAGCAGTACTTC
CATRLAGSNEQYF
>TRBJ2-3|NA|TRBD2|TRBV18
TGTGCCAGCTCACTGGGACTAGCGGGAGGGGGCGGCACAGATACGCAGTATTTT
CASSLGLAGGGGTDTQYF
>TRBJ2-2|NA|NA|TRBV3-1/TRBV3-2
TGTGCCAGCAGCCAAGATCGTACCGGGGAGCTGTTTTTT
CASSQDRTGELFF
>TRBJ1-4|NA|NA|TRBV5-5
TGTGCCAGCAGCTTGGCCCTTCGAAGGGACTCACTGTTTTTT
CASSLALRRDSLFF
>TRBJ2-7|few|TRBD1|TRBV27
TGTGCCAGCAGTATGGGACAGGGACCCCGGGACGAGCAGTACTTC
CASSMGQGPRDEQYF
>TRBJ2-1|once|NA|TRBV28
TGTGCCAGCAGTTTAAGAAGAGGGGGAGGGCCAGATGAGCAGTTCTTC
CASSLRRGGGPDEQFF
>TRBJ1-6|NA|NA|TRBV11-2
TGTGCCAGCAGCCCCCTTTCGGAGGCAGAGGATTCACCCCTCCACTTT
CASSPLSEAEDSPLHF
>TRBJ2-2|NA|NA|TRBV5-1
TGCGCCAGCAGTTCAGGCGGGGAGCTGTTTTTT
CASSSGGELFF
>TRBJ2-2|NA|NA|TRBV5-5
TGTGCCAGCAGCCCCCTAGGGGCTAACACCGGGGAGCTGTTTTTT
CASSPLGANTGELFF
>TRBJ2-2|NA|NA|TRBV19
TGTGTAGCAGGGGACGGGGAGCTGTTTTTT
CVAGDGELFF
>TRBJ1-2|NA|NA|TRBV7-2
TGTGCCAGCAGCACAGACGCCTCGTTGGACTATGGCTACACCTTC
CASSTDASLDYGYTF
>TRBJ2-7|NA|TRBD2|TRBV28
TGTGCCAGCAGTCTTGGGACTATTATGTTCCACGAGCAGTACTTC
CASSLGTIMFHEQYF
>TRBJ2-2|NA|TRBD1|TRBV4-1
TGCGCCAGCAGCCAAGATCCGTCGGGGACAGGGAGGGCCGGGGAGCTGTTTTTT
CASSQDPSGTGRAGELFF
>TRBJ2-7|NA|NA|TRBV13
TGTGCCAGCAGCTTAGATGGAGTCTACGAGCAGTACTTC
CASSLDGVYEQYF
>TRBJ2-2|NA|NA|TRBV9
TGTGCCAGCAGCGTACCCCCCGGGGAGCTGTTTTTT
CASSVPPGELFF
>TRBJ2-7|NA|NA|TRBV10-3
TGTGCCCATGGGCGGGATCCCTACGAGCAGTACTTC
CAHGRDPYEQYF
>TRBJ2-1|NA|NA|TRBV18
TGTGCCAGCTCACCTCAAGGGACTCTGGGGAATGAGCAGTTCTTC
CASSPQGTLGNEQFF
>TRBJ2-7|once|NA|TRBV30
TGTGCCTGGAACAAGGATTCCTACGAGCAGTACTTC
CAWNKDSYEQYF
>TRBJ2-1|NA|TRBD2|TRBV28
TGTGCCAGCAGTTTAATGGCTAGCGGGTCGGATGAGCAGTTCTTC
CASSLMASGSDEQFF